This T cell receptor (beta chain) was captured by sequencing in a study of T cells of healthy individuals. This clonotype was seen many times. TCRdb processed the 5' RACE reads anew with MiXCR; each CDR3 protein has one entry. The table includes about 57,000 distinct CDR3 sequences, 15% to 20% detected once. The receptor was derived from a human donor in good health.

This CDR3 is CSSLAGLYNEQFF. In nucleotides, the CDR3 is TGCAGTTCACTAGCGGGTTTATACAATGAGCAGTTCTTC. V usage is TRBV20-1 and J usage is TRBJ2-1; 9 nucleotides match TRBD2. J gave up 4 bases and V 8 bases, and 6 bases lay outside the gene matches. This CDR3 comprises 13 residues. In germline, CDR1 is DFQATT, CDR2 SNEGSKA (reference sequence).